A few counts support the clone carrying this TCR beta chain. Each gene name is a mouse one. The read comes to an end 4 residues before the CDR3 does, leaving the germline J gene to fill in the end. CDR1 is NSQYPW and CDR2 is LRSPGD in the germline V gene (reference sequence). Losses at the gene ends were 1 base for V and 3 bases for J; bases not matched to a gene: 1. The CDR3 length is 15 residues. The data derive from a study of CD8+ T cells in alopecia areata. RNA was extracted and reverse transcribed into cDNA as the sequencing template. The method was immunoSEQ multiplex PCR; TCRdb's version includes in-frame clones alone and lacks a portion of them. There are 270,000 or so clones in the sample, none observed a single time. Pooled cutaneous lymph node cells were sorted using CD4, CD8alpha, NKG2D, NKG2ACE and other markers.

The TCR comes from a C3H/HeJ mouse with alopecia areata. The mouse line has the MHC haplotype H2-k. Sequenced sample: CD4+ T cells sorted from a lymph node. The chain couples TRBV1 to TRBJ2-7, with TRBD1 matching 12 bases. This CDR3 reads CTCSAGDRGRYEQYF. The CDR3 bases that were read are TGCACCTGCAGTGCAGGGGACAGGGGGCGCTAT.